Listed below are T cell receptor beta chains from one sample, sequenced in a study of cytomegalovirus exposure and HLA in healthy donors. Data came from immunoSEQ multiplex PCR; TCRdb stores just in-frame clones and leaves some out. The sample has over 55,000 clones, and its top ten clones hold about 16%. Sequencing input: PBMCs. These receptors were collected from a boy aged 5-17 years in good health and CMV-seronegative. CDR3s include the opening cysteine and the closing phenylalanine or tryptophan. D genes are given only for firm matches.

CDR3 length	D gene	V gene	J gene	CDR3 protein	CDR3 DNA
11	.	TRBV9	TRBJ2-1	CASSVGGEQFF	TGTGCCAGCAGCGTAGGGGGCGAGCAGTTCTTC
14	TRBD1	TRBV7-2	TRBJ1-4	CASSKGQGGEKLFF	TGTGCCAGCAGCAAAGGACAGGGAGGTGAAAAACTGTTTTTT
18	TRBD1	TRBV4-1	TRBJ1-5	CASSPAWDRSSSNQPQHF	TGCGCCAGCAGCCCCGCCTGGGACAGGTCTTCCAGCAATCAGCCCCAGCATTTT
15	TRBD2	TRBV5-1	TRBJ2-5	CASSSSLTGGQTQYF	TGCGCCAGCAGCTCGTCTCTGACGGGAGGACAGACCCAGTACTTC
14	TRBD1	TRBV5-1	TRBJ1-5	CASSLGQGGQPQHF	TGCGCCAGCAGCTTGGGACAGGGTGGTCAGCCCCAGCATTTT
14	.	TRBV7-6	TRBJ1-5	CASSPRVGNQPQHF	TGTGCCAGCAGCCCCAGGGTTGGCAATCAGCCCCAGCATTTT
15	TRBD1	TRBV7-2	TRBJ1-4	CASSLPDRGFEKLFF	TGTGCCAGCAGCTTACCAGACAGGGGGTTTGAAAAACTGTTTTTT
15	.	TRBV7-9	TRBJ2-5	CASSMGGADQETQYF	TGTGCCAGCAGCATGGGGGGAGCGGACCAAGAGACCCAGTACTTC
15	TRBD1	TRBV2	TRBJ1-3	CASKGGGGLGNTIYF	TGTGCCAGCAAAGGAGGAGGGGGCCTTGGAAACACCATATATTTT
12	TRBD1	TRBV19	TRBJ2-1	CASSPTGIEQFF	TGTGCCAGTAGTCCGACAGGGATTGAGCAGTTCTTC
13	.	TRBV18	TRBJ2-7	CASSPGLNYEQYF	TGTGCCAGCTCACCTGGACTGAATTACGAGCAGTACTTC
13	.	TRBV5-1	TRBJ2-3	CASRQTSTDTQYF	TGCGCCAGCAGGCAGACTAGCACAGATACGCAGTATTTT
14	.	TRBV7-9	TRBJ1-1	CASSPRAGNTEAFF	TGTGCCAGCAGCCCCAGGGCAGGGAACACTGAAGCTTTCTTT
13	TRBD1	TRBV7-9	TRBJ1-2	CASSTTGAGGYTF	TGTGCCAGCAGCACGACAGGGGCTGGTGGCTACACCTTC
14	.	TRBV11-3	TRBJ2-3	CASSRDWYTDTQYF	TGTGCCAGCAGCCGGGACTGGTACACAGATACGCAGTATTTT
14	TRBD2	TRBV7-9	TRBJ2-1	CAQRTSGMDNEQFF	TGTGCCCAACGGACTAGCGGGATGGACAATGAGCAGTTCTTC
12	.	TRBV30	TRBJ1-2	CAWSVGGYGYTF	TGTGCCTGGAGTGTTGGGGGGTATGGCTACACCTTC
14	TRBD1	TRBV29-1	TRBJ2-3	CSAQDRGNTDTQYF	TGCAGCGCCCAAGACAGGGGAAACACAGATACGCAGTATTTT
15	TRBD1	TRBV19	TRBJ2-7	CASSITGQGSYEQYF	TGTGCCAGTAGTATAACGGGACAGGGCTCCTACGAGCAGTACTTC
13	TRBD1	TRBV11-2	TRBJ1-1	CASSLDRGPEAFF	TGTGCCAGCAGCTTGGACAGGGGCCCTGAAGCTTTCTTT
17	TRBD1	TRBV5-1	TRBJ1-2	CASSYTGPGDRHYGYTF	TGCGCCAGCAGCTATACGGGACCAGGGGACAGGCACTATGGCTACACCTTC
16	.	TRBV6-1	TRBJ2-1	CASSGDITISYNEQFF	TGTGCCAGCAGTGGGGACATAACCATCTCCTACAATGAGCAGTTCTTC
14	.	TRBV13	TRBJ2-7	CASSLGNGLSEQYF	TGTGCCAGCAGCTTAGGGAATGGACTGAGCGAGCAGTACTTC
14	.	TRBV6-5	TRBJ2-7	CASRRTGTYYEQYF	TGTGCCAGCAGACGGACCGGGACATACTACGAGCAGTACTTC
16	TRBD1	TRBV7-2	TRBJ2-7	CASSSSRQGSSYEQYF	TGTGCCAGCAGCTCCAGTAGACAGGGCAGCTCCTACGAGCAGTACTTC
14	TRBD1	TRBV29-1	TRBJ2-7	CSVPGQGQSYEQYF	TGCAGCGTCCCGGGACAGGGACAATCCTACGAGCAGTACTTC
19	.	TRBV19	TRBJ1-1	CASSKPRMDSPDGDTEAFF	TGTGCCAGTAGTAAACCTCGAATGGACAGCCCGGATGGGGACACTGAAGCTTTCTTT
14	TRBD2	TRBV7-9	TRBJ2-4	CASSSNGREGIQYF	TGTGCCAGCAGCTCAAATGGACGGGAGGGCATTCAGTACTTC
14	.	TRBV5-1	TRBJ1-1	CASSLRGQDTEAFF	TGCGCCAGCAGCCTTCGGGGACAAGACACTGAAGCTTTCTTT
12	.	TRBV29-1	TRBJ2-4	CSVEWQGNIQYF	TGCAGCGTTGAATGGCAGGGAAACATTCAGTACTTC
17	TRBD2	TRBV9	TRBJ2-2	CASSQGLAGGPFGELFF	TGTGCCAGCAGCCAGGGACTAGCGGGAGGGCCGTTCGGGGAGCTGTTTTTT
14	.	TRBV6-4	TRBJ2-5	CASRSPLSLDTQYF	TGTGCCAGCAGATCCCCGCTGAGCCTAGACACCCAGTACTTC
12	TRBD2	TRBV30	TRBJ2-3	CARRAAGGAQYF	TGTGCCCGGAGAGCAGCGGGGGGTGCGCAGTATTTT
13	.	TRBV13	TRBJ1-1	CASSTRMNTEAFF	TGTGCCAGCAGCACAAGAATGAACACTGAAGCTTTCTTT
14	TRBD2	TRBV14	TRBJ2-5	CASSQVSERGTQYF	TGTGCCAGCAGCCAAGTATCAGAGCGGGGGACCCAGTACTTC
13	.	TRBV6-5	TRBJ2-7	CASSESGVSEQYF	TGTGCCAGCAGCGAATCCGGGGTTTCCGAGCAGTACTTC
15	TRBD2	TRBV5-6	TRBJ2-1	CASRLASGSYNEQFF	TGTGCCAGCAGACTAGCTAGCGGCTCCTACAATGAGCAGTTCTTC
15	TRBD1	TRBV5-1	TRBJ1-3	CASSSTGVAGNTIYF	TGCGCCAGCAGCAGTACAGGGGTTGCTGGAAACACCATATATTTT
15	TRBD2	TRBV27	TRBJ2-2	CASSFQLGRDGELFF	TGTGCCAGCAGTTTTCAGCTAGGGAGGGACGGGGAGCTGTTTTTT
16	TRBD1	TRBV15	TRBJ2-7	CATSREDGTGLDEQYF	TGTGCCACCAGCAGAGAAGATGGGACAGGGCTGGACGAGCAGTACTTC
15	TRBD1	TRBV2	TRBJ2-5	CASSAPGTGHGTQYF	TGTGCCAGCAGTGCCCCCGGGACAGGGCACGGGACCCAGTACTTC
12	.	TRBV30	TRBJ1-5	CAWSAGNQPQHF	TGTGCCTGGAGTGCCGGTAATCAGCCCCAGCATTTT
18	TRBD2	TRBV7-3	TRBJ2-1	CASSFWGLAGVSYNEQFF	TGTGCCAGCAGCTTTTGGGGGCTAGCGGGAGTGTCCTACAATGAGCAGTTCTTC
13	.	TRBV6-1	TRBJ1-1	CASSETGSTEAFF	TGTGCCAGCAGTGAAACAGGGTCCACTGAAGCTTTCTTT
16	.	TRBV9	TRBJ2-1	CASSVAAESSYNEQFF	TGTGCCAGCAGCGTAGCAGCGGAGAGCTCCTACAATGAGCAGTTCTTC
14	.	TRBV5-8	TRBJ2-1	CASLTGVSYNEQFF	TGTGCCAGCTTGACGGGGGTTTCCTACAATGAGCAGTTCTTC
14	TRBD2	TRBV30	TRBJ2-1	CAWRTSGGAREQFF	TGTGCCTGGAGAACTAGCGGGGGGGCCAGGGAGCAGTTCTTC
14	.	TRBV29-1	TRBJ1-5	CSEGPRSSNQPQHF	TGCAGCGAGGGGCCGCGTAGCAGCAATCAGCCCCAGCATTTT
13	TRBD2	TRBV30	TRBJ2-7	CAWSKGDGGEQHF	TGTGCCTGGAGTAAAGGGGACGGGGGGGAGCAGCACTTC
14	.	TRBV30	TRBJ1-5	CAWRMGGRNQPQHF	TGTGCCTGGAGAATGGGCGGGAGGAATCAGCCCCAGCATTTT